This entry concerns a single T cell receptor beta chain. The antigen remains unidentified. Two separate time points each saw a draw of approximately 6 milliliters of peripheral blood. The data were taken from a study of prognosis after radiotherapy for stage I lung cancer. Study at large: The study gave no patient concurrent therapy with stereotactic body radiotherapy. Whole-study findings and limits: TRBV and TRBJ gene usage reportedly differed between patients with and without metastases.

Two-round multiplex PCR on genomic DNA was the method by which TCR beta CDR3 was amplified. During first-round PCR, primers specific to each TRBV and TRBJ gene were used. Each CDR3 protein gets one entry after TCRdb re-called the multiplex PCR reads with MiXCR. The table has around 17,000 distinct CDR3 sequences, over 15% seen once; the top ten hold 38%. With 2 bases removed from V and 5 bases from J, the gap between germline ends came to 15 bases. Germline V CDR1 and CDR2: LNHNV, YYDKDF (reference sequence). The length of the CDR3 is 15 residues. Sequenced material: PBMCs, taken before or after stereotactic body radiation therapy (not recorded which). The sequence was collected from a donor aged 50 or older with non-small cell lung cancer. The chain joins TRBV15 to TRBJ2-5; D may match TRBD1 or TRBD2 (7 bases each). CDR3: CATSRPTGEGETQYF. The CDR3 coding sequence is TGTGCCACCAGCAGACCTACAGGGGAGGGGGAGACCCAGTACTTC.